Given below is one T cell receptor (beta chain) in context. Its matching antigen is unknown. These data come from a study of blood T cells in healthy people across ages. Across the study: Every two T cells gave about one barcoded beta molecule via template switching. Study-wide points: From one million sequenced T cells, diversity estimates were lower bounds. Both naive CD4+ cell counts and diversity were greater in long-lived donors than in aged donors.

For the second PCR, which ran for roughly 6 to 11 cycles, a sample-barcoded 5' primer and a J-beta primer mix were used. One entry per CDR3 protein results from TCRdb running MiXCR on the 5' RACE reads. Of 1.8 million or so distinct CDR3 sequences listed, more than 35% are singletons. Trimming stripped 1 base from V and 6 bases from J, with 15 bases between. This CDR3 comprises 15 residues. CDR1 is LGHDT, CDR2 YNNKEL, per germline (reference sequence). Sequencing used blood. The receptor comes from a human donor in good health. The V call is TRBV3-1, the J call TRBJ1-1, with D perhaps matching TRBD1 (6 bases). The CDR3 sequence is CASSQAGHSFAEAFF. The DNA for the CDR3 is TGTGCCAGCAGCCAAGCGGGACACTCCTTTGCTGAAGCTTTCTTT.